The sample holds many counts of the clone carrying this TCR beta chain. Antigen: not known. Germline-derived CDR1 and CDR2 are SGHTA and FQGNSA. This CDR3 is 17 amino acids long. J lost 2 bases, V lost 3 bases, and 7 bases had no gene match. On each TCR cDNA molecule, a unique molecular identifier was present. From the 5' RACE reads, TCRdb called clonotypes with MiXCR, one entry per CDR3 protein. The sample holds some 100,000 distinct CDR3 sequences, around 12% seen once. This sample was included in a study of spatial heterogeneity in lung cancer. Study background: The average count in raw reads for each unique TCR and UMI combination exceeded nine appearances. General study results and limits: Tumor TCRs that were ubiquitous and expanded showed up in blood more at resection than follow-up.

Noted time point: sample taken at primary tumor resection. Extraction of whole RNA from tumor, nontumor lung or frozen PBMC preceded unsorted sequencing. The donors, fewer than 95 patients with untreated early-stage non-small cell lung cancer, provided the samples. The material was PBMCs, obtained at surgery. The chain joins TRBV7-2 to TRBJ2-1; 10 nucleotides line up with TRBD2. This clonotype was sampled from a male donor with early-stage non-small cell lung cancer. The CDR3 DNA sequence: TGTGCCAGCAGCTTTCAAGCGGGAGGGCCCCCCTACAATGAGCAGTTCTTC. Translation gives CASSFQAGGPPYNEQFF.